This T cell receptor beta chain was sequenced in a study of post-analysis software for immune sequencing data (dated by TCRdb to about 2015). In the study overall: Disease courses on record covered relapsing-remitting, secondary progressive and progressive-relapsing multiple sclerosis, though some patients had no subtype annotation. A subset of samples was prepared in parallel using single-end sample barcoding, then pooled and co-amplified after Illumina adapter ligation. The multiple sclerosis patient repertoires were compared with about a dozen previously published healthy control repertoires from donors aged roughly 6 to 27 years.

Library construction relied on PCR. TCRdb shows the sequencer as Illumina HiSeq 2500. To reduce PCR and sequencing biases, unique molecular identifiers were incorporated into the TCR beta cDNA libraries. Approximately 500,000 cDNA molecules were obtained for every 1 to 10 million input T cells, so each molecule roughly corresponded to one T cell. The patient libraries were prepared and sequenced with the same protocol used for the earlier healthy control dataset. Samples belonging to the same batch were prepared together, multiplexed and sequenced on a shared HiSeq lane. In the authors' own workflow: MIGEC handled the raw barcoded reads, throwing out single-read molecular identifier groups before consensus assembly and CDR3 extraction. VDJtools was used for post-analysis of the clonotype tables, with diversity normalized by down-sampling every dataset to the smallest sample size. To correct batch-related cross-sample contamination, repertoire overlap clustering matched CDR3 amino acid sequences but not nucleotide sequences. The public reads were reanalyzed by TCRdb: fastp trimming at Q25, MiXCR alignment, in-frame beta chains only. CDR3 protein duplicates are merged, each entry listing the most common genes and DNA. V and J calls and clone size were set by TCRdb, not the authors. The sample profile shows roughly 800,000 distinct CDR3 sequences; roughly 50% of them were found once. The top ten clones comprise around 4.5% of the sample.

Findings and caveats that apply to the study as a whole: Significantly lower normalized Chao1 diversity was found in multiple sclerosis patients than in controls, suggesting substantial peripheral T-cell clonal expansion. Patients showed significantly higher frequencies than controls for 4 or 5 TRBV segments, among them TRBV5-6, TRBV5-1 and TRBV20-1. Direct clustering with F measure revealed strong co-clustering of samples prepared in the same batch, which led to a batch-effect correction. The control group was slightly older than the multiple sclerosis patient group.

On this clonotype itself: Its antigen has not been determined. No qualities accompany the bases; no much larger clone lies one base away.

From the cysteine through the phenylalanine, the CDR3 covers 15 amino acids. Only the CDR3 portion is preserved as DNA: 45 bases, with reading frame beginning at the first base. CDR1 and CDR2, looked up from the germline V gene (reference sequence), are DFQATT and SNEGSKA. The germline V and J ends show losses of 5 bases and 6 bases respectively, and no gene match explains 13 bases of the junction. To demonstrate the VDJtools post-analysis software, TCR beta repertoires were profiled from the peripheral blood of more than 10 young patients with multiple sclerosis. The multiple sclerosis patients were children and adolescents ranging in age from roughly 6 to 16 years.

Recombination linked TRBV20-1 to TRBJ2-3; 8 nucleotides in the junction match TRBD2. The material sequenced was blood. This TCR was recovered from a girl between 5 and 17 years old with multiple sclerosis. Read as DNA, the sequence is TGCAGTGCTCCGTATGGGACTAGGAGAACGGATACGCAGTATTTT. It is translated as CSAPYGTRRTDTQYF.